The 22 T cell receptor beta chains below all came from one sample that was sequenced in a study of T cell changes during pregnancy in multiple sclerosis. Some clones are missing from TCRdb's copy, which holds only in-frame ones; the method was immunoSEQ multiplex PCR. The sample includes fewer than 130,000 clones, approximately 93% of them seen just once. The sample was peripheral blood, taken after pregnancy. The receptors come from a female donor with multiple sclerosis, enrolled in a pregnancy study.

The CDR3, as DNA: TGTGCCTGGAGTGTAGGCGGGGGGGGCTTGGATACGCAGTATTTT. It specifies CAWSVGGGGLDTQYF. V gene TRBV30 combines with J gene TRBJ2-3, with 9 bases matching TRBD2. CDR3 length: 15 amino acids. V trimming: 0 bases; J trimming: 6 bases; junction bases outside the gene matches: 7. Germline-derived CDR1 and CDR2 are GTSNPN and SVGIG (reference sequence).

V is TRBV6-1 and J is TRBJ1-5, with D perhaps TRBD1 (5 bases). Trimming stripped 4 bases from V and 6 bases from J, with 7 bases between. CDR1 MNHNS and CDR2 SASEGT come from the germline V gene. This CDR3 has 12 amino acids. The CDR3 loop is CASSAGFQPQHF. In DNA, the CDR3 is TGTGCCAGCAGTGCAGGGTTTCAGCCCCAGCATTTT.

This chain links TRBV28 with TRBJ1-5; D possibly corresponds to TRBD1 (6 bases). There are 18 residues in the CDR3. The germline gives CDR1 MDHEN, CDR2 SYDVKM. V was shortened by 8 bases and J by 3 bases, with 26 bases between the two germline ends. CDR3: CASHPSRRTVEFNQPQHF. The CDR3 DNA is TGTGCCAGCCACCCCAGCCGGCGGACAGTAGAATTCAATCAGCCCCAGCATTTT.

CDR3 DNA sequence: TGTGCCAGCTCACTTTCGGGGGGGACCTACGAGCAGTACTTC. It is translated as CASSLSGGTYEQYF. The chain carries TRBV18 and TRBJ2-7; 8 bases match TRBD2. The length of the CDR3 is 14 residues. V lost 4 bases, J lost 2 bases, and 4 bases stayed unmatched. CDR1 is KGHSH and CDR2 is LQKENI in the germline V gene.

With regard to this clone: An end of the junction does not agree with germline; a read error may underlie this. J is TRBJ2-1 and V is TRBV7-7; the D is unclear. CDR3 length equals 14 residues. CDR1 is SSHAT, CDR2 FNYEAQ, per germline (reference sequence). Here the CDR3 reads CASSPASSYNEQFF. The DNA for the CDR3 is TGTGCTAGCAGCCCAGCGAGCTCCTACAATGAGCAGTTCTTC.

This sequence joins TRBV9 and TRBJ2-2, with D perhaps matching TRBD2 (5 bases). Trimming left V 1 base short and J 6 bases short, with 10 bases between. The CDR3 is 14 residues long. Germline V CDR1 and CDR2: SGDLS, YYNGEE. CDR3 loop: CASSVKGRAGELFF. DNA for the CDR3: TGTGCCAGCAGCGTAAAAGGGCGGGCCGGGGAGCTGTTTTTT.

J is TRBJ2-2 and V is TRBV9; 9 bases match TRBD2. V shed 0 bases, J shed 7 bases, and the junction held 7 bases outside the gene matches. This CDR3 contains 16 residues. CDR1 and CDR2 (germline): SGDLS, YYNGEE. The DNA of the CDR3 is TGTGCCAGCAGCGTAGGTCTAGCGGGATGGGGCGGGGAGCTGTTTTTT. The encoded protein is CASSVGLAGWGGELFF.

The gene calls are TRBV7-9 and TRBJ2-5; 8 bases map to TRBD2. The CDR3 is 15 amino acids. The trim removed 5 bases at V and 5 bases at J, leaving 10 bases unmatched. Germline assignment: CDR1 SEHNR and CDR2 FQNEAQ (reference sequence). This CDR3 reads CASSPPGGGGETQYF. The DNA of the CDR3 is TGTGCCAGCAGCCCCCCTGGGGGCGGGGGGGAGACCCAGTACTTC.

V gene TRBV7-9 combines with J gene TRBJ1-2; TRBD1 is a possible D gene (6 bases). The CDR3 contains 14 residues. V dropped 5 bases and J dropped 6 bases, with 16 bases sitting between them. Germline assignment: CDR1 SEHNR and CDR2 FQNEAQ (reference sequence). Written as DNA, the CDR3 is TGTGCCAGCAGCCTCATCCAGGGGCCTCATGGCTACACCTTC. The encoded protein is CASSLIQGPHGYTF.

As DNA, the CDR3 is TGTGCCAGCAGCCCAGACAGGGTAGCTGGAAACACCATATATTTT. This translates into CASSPDRVAGNTIYF. V and J are TRBV7-8 and TRBJ1-3, with 7 positions matching TRBD1. CDR3 length: 15 amino acids. With 5 bases clipped from V and 2 bases from J, the junction kept 6 bases outside the gene matches. Germline values: CDR1 SGHVS, CDR2 FQNEAQ.

J is TRBJ2-6 and V is TRBV2; 8 nucleotides agree with TRBD1. The trim removed 2 bases at V and 2 bases at J, leaving 2 bases unmatched. Looked up from germline, CDR1 is SNHLY and CDR2 is FYNNEI. The CDR3 is made up of 16 amino acids. CDR3 in DNA: TGTGCCAGCAGTGAAACAGGGGGTACTGGGGCCAACGTCCTGACTTTC. Translating it yields CASSETGGTGANVLTF.

The rearrangement uses TRBV14 and TRBJ1-1; no clear D gene. Germline V gene data show CDR1 as SGHDN and CDR2 as FVKESK. The V and J ends lost 1 base and 3 bases respectively, with 12 bases between them. This CDR3 is built from 15 residues. The CDR3 here is CASSQVEPGDTEAFF. DNA for the CDR3: TGTGCCAGCAGCCAAGTAGAGCCCGGGGACACTGAAGCTTTCTTT.

The chain links TRBV19 to TRBJ2-3; 10 bases fit TRBD2. CDR3 size: 18 residues. The V segment lost 0 bases and the J segment 2 bases; nucleotides outside the gene matches: 8. Germline assignment: CDR1 LNHDA and CDR2 SQIVND (reference sequence). CDR3 loop: CASSIEAPLAGYTDTQYF. The CDR3 bases are TGTGCCAGTAGTATAGAGGCGCCACTAGCGGGGTACACAGATACGCAGTATTTT.

This clone was seen only a few times. The chain links TRBV18 to TRBJ1-4, with TRBD1 identical over 12 bases. J lost 8 bases, V lost 5 bases, and 6 bases had no gene match. This CDR3 has 15 residues. Germline lookup yields CDR1 KGHSH and CDR2 LQKENI. CDR3 sequence (DNA): TGTGCCAGCTCAGGGGGACAGGGGGCCTTCGAAAAACTGTTTTTT. Encoded protein: CASSGGQGAFEKLFF.

The chain links TRBV5-5 to TRBJ1-5; D is uncertain. This CDR3 has 14 residues. Deletions cut 1 base from V and 0 bases from J, with 5 bases between. The V gene's germline CDR1 is SGHKS and CDR2 YYEKEE (reference sequence). The CDR3 DNA is TGTGCCAGCAGCTTGAAGCTTAGCAATCAGCCCCAGCATTTT. Its translation: CASSLKLSNQPQHF.

The chain recombines TRBV30 with TRBJ2-1; perhaps TRBD2 as D (7 bases). Trimming removed 1 base at V and 4 bases at J, with 20 bases between. Germline CDR1 GTSNPN, CDR2 SVGIG (reference sequence). The CDR3 sequence is 17 residues long. Here the CDR3 DNA reads TGTGCCTGGAGTGGGCCTGGGGGGGGCGCGGGGTACAATGAGCAGTTCTTC. Protein sequence: CAWSGPGGGAGYNEQFF.

This clone was seen only a few times. V and J are TRBV27 and TRBJ1-2; 8 nucleotides align to TRBD1. With V trimmed by 5 bases and J by 8 bases, 10 bases remained unmatched. Germline CDR1 reads MNHEY; CDR2 reads SMNVEV (reference sequence). The CDR3 is made up of 14 amino acids. Written as DNA, the CDR3 is TGTGCCAGCAGTCTCGGACAGGGTGACGGCGGCTACACCTTC. Protein: CASSLGQGDGGYTF.

The chain employs TRBV5-6 and TRBJ2-2; D remains unclear. Trimming left V 1 base short and J 4 bases short, with 8 bases between. The CDR3 length is 14 residues. Germline V CDR1 and CDR2: SGHDT, YYEEEE. Here the CDR3 DNA reads TGTGCCAGCAGCTTGCCCCTCCCCACCGGGGAGCTGTTTTTT. Its protein is CASSLPLPTGELFF.

The CDR3 region has the DNA TGTGCCAGCAGCTCCGGACTCAATACGCAGTATTTT. Translation: CASSSGLNTQYF. This chain connects TRBV7-2 to TRBJ2-3, with D perhaps matching TRBD2 (5 bases). Trimming removed 4 bases from V and 7 bases from J, with 9 bases in between. The CDR3 totals 12 residues. CDR1 is SGHTA and CDR2 is FQGNSA in the germline V gene.

The chain recombines TRBV10-1 with TRBJ1-1; D may be TRBD1 (5 bases). V was shortened by 9 bases and J by 1 base, with 15 bases between the two germline ends. This CDR3 region has 14 residues. CDR1 WNHNN and CDR2 SYGVQD come from the germline V gene (reference sequence). The chain's CDR3 is CARKQDTGNTEAFF. CDR3 nucleotide sequence: TGCGCCAGAAAACAGGATACAGGGAACACTGAAGCTTTCTTT.

The chain joins TRBV4-1 to TRBJ2-7, with 12 bases identical to TRBD2. Per the germline V gene, CDR1 is MGHRA and CDR2 is YSYEKL. V was pared by 2 bases and J by 2 bases, with 1 base of the junction left unmatched. The CDR3 is 15 residues long. This CDR3 reads CASSQLAGGPYEQYF. CDR3 in DNA: TGCGCCAGCAGCCAACTAGCGGGGGGGCCCTACGAGCAGTACTTC.

The genes are TRBV18 and TRBJ2-3; 9 bases are shared with TRBD2. CDR3 length equals 16 residues. Germline CDR1 reads KGHSH; CDR2 reads LQKENI. V lost 3 bases, J lost 4 bases, and 8 bases stayed unmatched. CDR3 loop: CASSPISGGSADTQYF. DNA of the CDR3: TGTGCCAGCTCACCCATCAGCGGGGGGAGCGCAGATACGCAGTATTTT.